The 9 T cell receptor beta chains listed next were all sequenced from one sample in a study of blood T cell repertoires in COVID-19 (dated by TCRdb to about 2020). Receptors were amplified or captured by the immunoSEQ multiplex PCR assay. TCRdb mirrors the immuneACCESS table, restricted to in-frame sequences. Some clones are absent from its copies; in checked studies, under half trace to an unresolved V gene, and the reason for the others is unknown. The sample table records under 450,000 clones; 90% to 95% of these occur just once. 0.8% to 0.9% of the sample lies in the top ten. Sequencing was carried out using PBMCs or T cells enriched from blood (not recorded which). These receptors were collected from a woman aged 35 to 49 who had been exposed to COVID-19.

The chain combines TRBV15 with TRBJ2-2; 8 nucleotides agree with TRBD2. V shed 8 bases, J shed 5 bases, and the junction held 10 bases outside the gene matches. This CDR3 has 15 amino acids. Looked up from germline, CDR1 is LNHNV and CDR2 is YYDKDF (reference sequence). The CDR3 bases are TGTGCCACCGTGCGTAGCGGGACAAAAACCGGGGAGCTGTTTTTT. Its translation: CATVRSGTKTGELFF. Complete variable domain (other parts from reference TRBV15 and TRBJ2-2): DAMVIQNPRYQVTQFGKPVTLSCSQTLNHNVMYWYQQKSSQAPKLLFHYYDKDFNNEADTPDNFQSRRPNTSFCFLDIRSPGLGDTAMYLCATVRSGTKTGELFFGEGSRLTVL.

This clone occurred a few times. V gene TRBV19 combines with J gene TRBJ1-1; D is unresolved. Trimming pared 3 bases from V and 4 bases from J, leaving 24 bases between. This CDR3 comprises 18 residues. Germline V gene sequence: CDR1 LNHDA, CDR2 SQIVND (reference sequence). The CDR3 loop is CASSISFGRVSAVTEAFF. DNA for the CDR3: TGTGCCAGTAGTATCTCGTTTGGGCGCGTTTCGGCCGTCACTGAAGCTTTCTTT.

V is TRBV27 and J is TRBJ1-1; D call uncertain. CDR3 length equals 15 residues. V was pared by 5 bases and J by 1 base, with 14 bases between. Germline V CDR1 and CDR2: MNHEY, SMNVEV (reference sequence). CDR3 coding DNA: TGTGCCAGCAGTATCGATGCGGCCGGGAACACTGAAGCTTTCTTT. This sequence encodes CASSIDAAGNTEAFF.

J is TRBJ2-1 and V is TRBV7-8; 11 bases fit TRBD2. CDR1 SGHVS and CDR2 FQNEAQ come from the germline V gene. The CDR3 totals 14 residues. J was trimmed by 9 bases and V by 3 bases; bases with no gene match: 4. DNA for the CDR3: TGTGCCAGCAGCTTGGGAACTAGCGGGGGTGAGCAGTTCTTC. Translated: CASSLGTSGGEQFF.

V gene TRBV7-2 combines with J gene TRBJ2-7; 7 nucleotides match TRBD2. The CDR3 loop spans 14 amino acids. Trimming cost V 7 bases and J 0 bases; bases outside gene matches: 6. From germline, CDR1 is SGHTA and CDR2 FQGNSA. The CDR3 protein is CASNHGGSSYEQYF. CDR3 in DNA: TGTGCCAGCAACCACGGGGGGTCCTCCTACGAGCAGTACTTC.

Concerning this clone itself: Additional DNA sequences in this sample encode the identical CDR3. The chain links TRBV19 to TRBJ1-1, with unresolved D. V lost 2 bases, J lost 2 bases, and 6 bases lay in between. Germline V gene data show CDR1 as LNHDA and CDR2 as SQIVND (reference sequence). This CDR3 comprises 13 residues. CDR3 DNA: TGTGCCAGTAGTATAACTGTTAACACTGAAGCTTTCTTT. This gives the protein CASSITVNTEAFF.

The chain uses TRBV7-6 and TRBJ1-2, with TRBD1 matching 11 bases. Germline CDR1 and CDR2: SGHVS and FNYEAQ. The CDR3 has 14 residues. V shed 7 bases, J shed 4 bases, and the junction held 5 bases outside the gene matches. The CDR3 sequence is CASTRGTGGYGYTF. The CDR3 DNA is TGTGCCAGCACCCGTGGGACAGGGGGCTATGGCTACACCTTC.

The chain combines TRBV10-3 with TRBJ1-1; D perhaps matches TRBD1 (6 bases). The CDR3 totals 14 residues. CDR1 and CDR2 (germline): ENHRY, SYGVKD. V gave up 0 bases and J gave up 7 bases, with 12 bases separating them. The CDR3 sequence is CAISESLGHSEAFF. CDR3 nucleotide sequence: TGTGCCATCAGTGAGTCGTTGGGACATAGTGAAGCTTTCTTT.

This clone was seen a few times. CDR3 nucleotide sequence: TGTGCCAGCAGCCCGACCCTCCGGGACAGCATGAACACTGAAGCTTTCTTT. This encodes CASSPTLRDSMNTEAFF. V gene TRBV5-4 combines with J gene TRBJ1-1; 7 nucleotides align to TRBD1. CDR3 length: 17 amino acids. Germline assignment: CDR1 SGHNT and CDR2 YYREEE (reference sequence). The junction had 12 bases not matched to a gene; V was cut back by 4 bases and J by 0 bases.